This T cell receptor beta chain appears in the sequencing data of a study of OX40 agonist ivuxolimab in advanced cancers. Study-level information: Patients were dosed intravenously with ivuxolimab at 0.01 to 10 mg/kg every 2 weeks.

Of note for this clone: Its specificity is unknown.

Germline assignment: CDR1 SGHTA and CDR2 FQGNSA. Deletions cut 1 base from V and 4 bases from J, with 11 bases between. The CDR3 extends over 14 amino acids. Regarding the study as a whole: The study found that CD8+ T cells averaged more expanded clones than CD4+. Clones of CD4+ and CD8+ blood T cells grew by week 6 at doses of 0.1 to 3.0 mg/kg.

TCRdb keeps only in-frame clones here, not all; method: immunoSEQ multiplex PCR. The table includes roughly 80,000 clones, 70% to 90% detected once. The chain uses TRBV7-2 and TRBJ2-7, with a weak D call TRBD2 (5 bases). The receptor's source is an adult with an advanced solid tumor such as melanoma, head and neck, liver or kidney cancer. The specimen comprised CD4+ or CD8+ T cells sorted from blood, sampled in a trial of the OX40 agonist ivuxolimab. CDR3 sequence: CASSLGAVEYEQYF. The DNA for the CDR3 is TGTGCCAGCAGCTTAGGAGCGGTCGAATACGAGCAGTACTTC.